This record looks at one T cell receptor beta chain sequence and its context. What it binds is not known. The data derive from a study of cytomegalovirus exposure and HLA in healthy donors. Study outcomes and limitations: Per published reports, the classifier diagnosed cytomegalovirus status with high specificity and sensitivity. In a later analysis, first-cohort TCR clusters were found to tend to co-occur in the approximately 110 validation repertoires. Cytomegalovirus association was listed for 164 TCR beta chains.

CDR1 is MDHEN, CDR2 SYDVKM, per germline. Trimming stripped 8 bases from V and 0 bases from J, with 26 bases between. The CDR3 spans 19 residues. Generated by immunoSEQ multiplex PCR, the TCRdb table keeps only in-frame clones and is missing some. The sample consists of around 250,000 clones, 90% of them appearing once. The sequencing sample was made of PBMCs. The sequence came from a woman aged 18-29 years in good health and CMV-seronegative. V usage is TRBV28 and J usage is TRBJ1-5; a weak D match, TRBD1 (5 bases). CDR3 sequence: CASGLRNVKRTLSNQPQHF. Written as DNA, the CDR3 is TGTGCCAGCGGGCTTCGAAACGTTAAGAGGACACTTAGCAATCAGCCCCAGCATTTT.